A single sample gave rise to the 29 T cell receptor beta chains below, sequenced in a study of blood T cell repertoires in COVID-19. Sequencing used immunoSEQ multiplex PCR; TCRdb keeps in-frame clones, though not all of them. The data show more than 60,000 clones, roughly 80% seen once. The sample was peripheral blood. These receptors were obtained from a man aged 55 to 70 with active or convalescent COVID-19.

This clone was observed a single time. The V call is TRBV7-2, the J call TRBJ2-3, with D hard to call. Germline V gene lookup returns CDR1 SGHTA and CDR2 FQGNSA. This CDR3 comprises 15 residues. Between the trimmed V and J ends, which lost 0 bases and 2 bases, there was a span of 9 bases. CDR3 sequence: CASSLAGRYTDTQYF. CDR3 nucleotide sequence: TGTGCCAGCAGCTTAGCTGGTCGGTACACAGATACGCAGTATTTT.

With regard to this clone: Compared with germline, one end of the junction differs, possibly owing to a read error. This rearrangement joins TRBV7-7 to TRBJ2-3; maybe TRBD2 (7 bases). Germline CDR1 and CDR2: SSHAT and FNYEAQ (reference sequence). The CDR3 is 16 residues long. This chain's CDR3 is CASSPLTGGRADTQYF. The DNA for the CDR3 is TGTGCTAGCAGCCCGTTGACGGGGGGCAGGGCAGATACGCAGTATTTT.

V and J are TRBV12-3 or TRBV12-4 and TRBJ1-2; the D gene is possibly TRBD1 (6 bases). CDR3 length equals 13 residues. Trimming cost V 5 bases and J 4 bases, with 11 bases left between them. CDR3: CASSPLGGYGYTF. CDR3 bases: TGTGCCAGCAGTCCCCTAGGGGGCTATGGCTACACCTTC.

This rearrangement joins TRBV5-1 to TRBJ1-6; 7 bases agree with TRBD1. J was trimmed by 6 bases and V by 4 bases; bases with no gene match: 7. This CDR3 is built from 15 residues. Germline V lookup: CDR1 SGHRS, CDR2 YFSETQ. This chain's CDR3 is CASSPSGQINSPLHF. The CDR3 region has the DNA TGCGCCAGCAGCCCCTCGGGACAGATTAATTCACCCCTCCACTTT.

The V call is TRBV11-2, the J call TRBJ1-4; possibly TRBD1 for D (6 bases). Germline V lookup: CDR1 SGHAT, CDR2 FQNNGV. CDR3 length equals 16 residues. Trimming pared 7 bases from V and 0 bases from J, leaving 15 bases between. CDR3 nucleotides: TGTGCCAGCACTGAGGACAGCCATACAACTAATGAAAAACTGTTTTTT. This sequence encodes CASTEDSHTTNEKLFF.

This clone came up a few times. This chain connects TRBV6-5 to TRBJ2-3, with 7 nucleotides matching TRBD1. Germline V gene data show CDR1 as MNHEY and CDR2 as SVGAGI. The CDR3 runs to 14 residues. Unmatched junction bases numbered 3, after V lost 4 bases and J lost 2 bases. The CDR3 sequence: CASSLGQPTDTQYF. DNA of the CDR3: TGTGCCAGCAGTTTGGGACAGCCCACAGATACGCAGTATTTT.

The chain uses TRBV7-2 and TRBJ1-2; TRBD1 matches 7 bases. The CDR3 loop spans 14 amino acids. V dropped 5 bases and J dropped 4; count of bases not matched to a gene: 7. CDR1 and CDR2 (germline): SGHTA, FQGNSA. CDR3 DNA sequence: TGTGCCAGCAGCCGCCCCGGGACAGTCTATGGCTACACCTTC. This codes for CASSRPGTVYGYTF.

Here the CDR3 DNA reads TGCGCCAGCAGCTTACAGGGACCCTCCAGGGAGCAGTTCTTC. Its translation is CASSLQGPSREQFF. The chain links TRBV5-1 to TRBJ2-1, with TRBD1 as a possible D gene (6 bases). CDR3 length equals 14 residues. Trimming took 2 bases from V and 10 from J, leaving 16 bases between them. Germline V gene sequence: CDR1 SGHRS, CDR2 YFSETQ.

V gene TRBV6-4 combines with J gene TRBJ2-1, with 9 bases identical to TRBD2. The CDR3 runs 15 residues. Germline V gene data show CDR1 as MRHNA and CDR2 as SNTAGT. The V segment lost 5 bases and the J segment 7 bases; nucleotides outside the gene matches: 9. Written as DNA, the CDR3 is TGTGCCAGCAGTCCGCTTGGCGGGGGGGCAAATGAGCAGTTCTTC. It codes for CASSPLGGGANEQFF.

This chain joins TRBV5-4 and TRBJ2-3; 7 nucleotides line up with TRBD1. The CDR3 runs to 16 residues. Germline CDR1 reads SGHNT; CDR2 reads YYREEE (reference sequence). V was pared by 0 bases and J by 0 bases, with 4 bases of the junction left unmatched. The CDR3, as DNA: TGTGCCAGCAGCTTGGGTGGGACAGCTAGCACAGATACGCAGTATTTT. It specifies CASSLGGTASTDTQYF.

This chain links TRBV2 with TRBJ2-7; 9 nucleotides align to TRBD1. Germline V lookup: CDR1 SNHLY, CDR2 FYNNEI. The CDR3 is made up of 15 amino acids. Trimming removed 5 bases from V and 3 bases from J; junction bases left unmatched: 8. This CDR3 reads CASSPETGGFYEQYF. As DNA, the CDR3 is TGTGCCAGCAGTCCTGAGACAGGGGGGTTCTACGAGCAGTACTTC. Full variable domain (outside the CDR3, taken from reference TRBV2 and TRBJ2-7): EPEVTQTPSHQVTQMGQEVILRCVPISNHLYFYWYRQILGQKVEFLVSFYNNEISEKSEIFDDQFSVERPDGSNFTLKIRSTKLEDSAMYFCASSPETGGFYEQYFGPGTRLTVT.

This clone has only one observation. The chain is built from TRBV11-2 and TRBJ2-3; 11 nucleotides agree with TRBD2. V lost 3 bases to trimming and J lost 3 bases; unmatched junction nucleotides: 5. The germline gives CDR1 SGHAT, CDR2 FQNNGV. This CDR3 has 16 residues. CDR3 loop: CASSLLSGGATDTQYF. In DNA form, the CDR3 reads TGTGCCAGCAGCTTGCTTAGCGGGGGGGCTACAGATACGCAGTATTTT.

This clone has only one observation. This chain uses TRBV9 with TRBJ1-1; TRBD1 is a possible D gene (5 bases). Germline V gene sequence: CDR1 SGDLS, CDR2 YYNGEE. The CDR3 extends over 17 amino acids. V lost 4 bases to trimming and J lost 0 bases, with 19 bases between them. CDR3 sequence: CASSPWGEVLMNTEAFF. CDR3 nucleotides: TGTGCCAGCAGCCCGTGGGGGGAGGTGCTAATGAACACTGAAGCTTTCTTT.

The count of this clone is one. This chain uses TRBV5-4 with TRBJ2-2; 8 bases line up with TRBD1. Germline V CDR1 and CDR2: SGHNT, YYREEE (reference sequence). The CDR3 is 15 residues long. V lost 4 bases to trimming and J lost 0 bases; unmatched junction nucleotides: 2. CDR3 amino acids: CASSRDRTNTGELFF. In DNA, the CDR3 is TGTGCCAGCAGCCGGGACAGGACGAACACCGGGGAGCTGTTTTTT.

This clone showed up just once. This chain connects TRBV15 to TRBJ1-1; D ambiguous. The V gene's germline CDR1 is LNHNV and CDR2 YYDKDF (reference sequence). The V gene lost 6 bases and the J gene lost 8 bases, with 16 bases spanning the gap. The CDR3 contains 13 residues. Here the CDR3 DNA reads TGTGCCACCAGGGAGGTGGCCGCTCGAGAAGCTTTCTTT. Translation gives CATREVAAREAFF.

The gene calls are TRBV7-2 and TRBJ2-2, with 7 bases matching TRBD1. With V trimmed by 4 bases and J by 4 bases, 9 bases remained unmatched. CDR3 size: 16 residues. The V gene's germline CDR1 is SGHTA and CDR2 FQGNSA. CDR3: CASSSYRGVGTGELFF. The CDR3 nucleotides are TGTGCCAGCAGCTCGTACAGGGGAGTGGGCACCGGGGAGCTGTTTTTT.

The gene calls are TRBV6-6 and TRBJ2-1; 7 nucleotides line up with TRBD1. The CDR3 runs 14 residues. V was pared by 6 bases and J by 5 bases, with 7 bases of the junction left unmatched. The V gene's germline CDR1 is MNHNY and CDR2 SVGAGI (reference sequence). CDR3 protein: CASRPGTADNEQFF. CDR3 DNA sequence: TGTGCCAGCAGACCCGGGACAGCCGACAATGAGCAGTTCTTC.

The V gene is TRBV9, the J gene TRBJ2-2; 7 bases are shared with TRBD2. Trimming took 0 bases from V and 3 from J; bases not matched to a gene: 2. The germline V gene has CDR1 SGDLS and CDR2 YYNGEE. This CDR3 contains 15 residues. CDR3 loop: CASSVASGDTGELFF. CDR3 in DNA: TGTGCCAGCAGCGTAGCCAGCGGGGACACCGGGGAGCTGTTTTTT.

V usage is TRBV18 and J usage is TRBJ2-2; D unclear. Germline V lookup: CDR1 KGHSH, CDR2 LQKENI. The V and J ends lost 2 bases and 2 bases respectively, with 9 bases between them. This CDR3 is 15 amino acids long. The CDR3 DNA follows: TGTGCCAGCTCACCATGGGCAGATAACACCGGGGAGCTGTTTTTT. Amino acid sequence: CASSPWADNTGELFF.

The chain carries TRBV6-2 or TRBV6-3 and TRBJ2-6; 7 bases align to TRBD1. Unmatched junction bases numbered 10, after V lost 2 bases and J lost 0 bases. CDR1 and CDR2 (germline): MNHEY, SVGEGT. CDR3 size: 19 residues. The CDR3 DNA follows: TGTGCCAGCAGTTACGTCAGGGGGTCTTTATTCTCTGGGGCCAACGTCCTGACTTTC. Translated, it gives CASSYVRGSLFSGANVLTF.

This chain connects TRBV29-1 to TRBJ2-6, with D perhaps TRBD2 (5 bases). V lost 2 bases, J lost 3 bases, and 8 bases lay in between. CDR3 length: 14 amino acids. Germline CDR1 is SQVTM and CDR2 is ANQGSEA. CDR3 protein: CSVETGSGANVLTF. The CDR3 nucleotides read TGCAGCGTTGAAACGGGGAGTGGGGCCAACGTCCTGACTTTC.

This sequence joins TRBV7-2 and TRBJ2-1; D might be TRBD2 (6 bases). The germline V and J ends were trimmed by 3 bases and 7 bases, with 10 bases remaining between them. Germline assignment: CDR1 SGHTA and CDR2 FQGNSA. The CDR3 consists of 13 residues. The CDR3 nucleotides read TGTGCCAGCAGCTTCGGCCGGGGGAATGAGCAGTTCTTC. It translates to CASSFGRGNEQFF.

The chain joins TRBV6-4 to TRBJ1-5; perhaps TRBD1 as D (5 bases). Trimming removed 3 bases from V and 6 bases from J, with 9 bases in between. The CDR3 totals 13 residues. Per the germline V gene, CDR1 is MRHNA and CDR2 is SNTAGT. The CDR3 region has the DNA TGTGCCAGCAGTGATCAGGGAGGTCAGCCCCAGCATTTT. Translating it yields CASSDQGGQPQHF.

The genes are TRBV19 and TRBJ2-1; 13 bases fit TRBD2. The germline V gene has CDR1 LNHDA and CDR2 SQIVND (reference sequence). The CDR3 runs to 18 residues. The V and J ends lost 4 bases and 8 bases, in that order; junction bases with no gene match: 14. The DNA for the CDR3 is TGTGCCAGTAGTACTTATGGACTAGCGGGGGAGATAGGACATGAGCAGTTCTTC. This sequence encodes CASSTYGLAGEIGHEQFF.

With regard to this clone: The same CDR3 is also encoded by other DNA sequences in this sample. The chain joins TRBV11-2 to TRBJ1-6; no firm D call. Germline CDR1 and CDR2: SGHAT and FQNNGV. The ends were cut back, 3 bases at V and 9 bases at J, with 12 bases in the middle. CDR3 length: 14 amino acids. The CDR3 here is CASSFPSTGSPLHF. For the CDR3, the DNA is TGTGCCAGCAGCTTCCCAAGCACCGGTTCACCCCTCCACTTT.

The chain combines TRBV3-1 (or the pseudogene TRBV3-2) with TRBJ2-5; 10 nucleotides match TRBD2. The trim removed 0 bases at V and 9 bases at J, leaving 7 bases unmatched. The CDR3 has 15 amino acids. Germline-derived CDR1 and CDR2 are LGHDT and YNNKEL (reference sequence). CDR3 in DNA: TGTGCCAGCAGCCAAGATGTAAGCGGGGGGGGCTCCCAGTACTTC. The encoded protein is CASSQDVSGGGSQYF.

The CDR3 DNA follows: TGTGCCAGCAGCTCATGGCAGGGGGCGCGGCAAGAGACCCAGTACTTC. Residues: CASSSWQGARQETQYF. The rearrangement joins TRBV11-2 to TRBJ2-5; 8 positions agree with TRBD1. This CDR3 comprises 16 residues. Germline lookup yields CDR1 SGHAT and CDR2 FQNNGV. V was pared by 4 bases and J by 2 bases, with 9 bases of the junction left unmatched. The whole variable domain, filled in from reference TRBV11-2 and TRBJ2-5, reads EAGVAQSPRYKIIEKRQSVAFWCNPISGHATLYWYQQILGQGPKLLIQFQNNGVVDDSQLPKDRFSAERLKGVDSTLKIQPAKLEDSAVYLCASSSWQGARQETQYFGPGTRLLVL.

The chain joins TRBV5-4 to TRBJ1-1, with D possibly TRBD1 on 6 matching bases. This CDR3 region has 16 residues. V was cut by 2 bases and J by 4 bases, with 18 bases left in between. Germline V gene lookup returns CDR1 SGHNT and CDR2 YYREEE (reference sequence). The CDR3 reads CASSLGGALSLTEAFF. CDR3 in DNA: TGTGCCAGCAGCTTAGGGGGGGCGCTGAGTCTCACTGAAGCTTTCTTT.

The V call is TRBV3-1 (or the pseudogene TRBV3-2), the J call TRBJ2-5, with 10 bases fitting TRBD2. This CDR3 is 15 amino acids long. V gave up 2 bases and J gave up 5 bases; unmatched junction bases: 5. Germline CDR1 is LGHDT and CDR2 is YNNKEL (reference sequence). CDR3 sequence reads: CASSQQRGGRETQYF. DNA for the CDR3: TGTGCCAGCAGCCAACAGCGGGGGGGACGGGAGACCCAGTACTTC.